The clone carrying this TCR beta chain was seen only a few times. No antigen is known for it. This sample was taken from a study of early T cells in non-severe SARS-CoV-2 infection. Study-level information: The authors sequenced bulk RNA from unsorted whole blood, leaving chains unpaired.

Germline V gives CDR1 DFQATT, CDR2 SNEGSKA (reference sequence). This CDR3 spans 17 amino acids. The V segment lost 0 bases and the J segment 4 bases; nucleotides outside the gene matches: 13. Study-wide points: Comparison of clonotypes with VDJdb favored anti-spike CD8 responses while missing private and CD4 specificities.

TCRdb reprocessed the 5' RACE reads with MiXCR, giving one entry per CDR3 protein. The table lists under 95,000 distinct CDR3 sequences, 9% to 15% of them singletons. The source of this sequence is an adult who was a healthcare worker with PCR-confirmed SARS-CoV-2 infection or an uninfected control (not recorded which). This chain connects TRBV20-1 to TRBJ1-2; TRBD1 agrees at 8 bases. The sequencing sample was made of whole blood. This chain's CDR3 is CSARDAQGAWGAYGYTF. CDR3 sequence (DNA): TGCAGTGCTAGAGATGCGCAGGGGGCCTGGGGAGCCTATGGCTACACCTTC.